The text below deals with one T cell receptor (beta chain). As yet, its antigen is unknown. TCRdb re-called the 5' RACE reads with MiXCR, one entry per CDR3 protein. The sample holds 380,000 or so distinct CDR3 sequences, approximately 20% seen once. The data belong to a study of CD8 T cells in ankylosing spondylitis. Findings and caveats of the study: Typical of ankylosing spondylitis blood, it appeared, was a TCR beta motif of several highly homologous variants. Disease-linked clones reportedly showed significant enrichment in matched ankylosing spondylitis synovial fluid.

Trimming shortened V by 4 bases and J by 5 bases, and 20 bases separated the two germline ends. CDR1 SGHAT and CDR2 FQNNGV come from the germline V gene. The CDR3 loop spans 16 amino acids. V is TRBV11-2 and J is TRBJ2-5; tentative D call: TRBD2 (6 bases). The sequencing input was blood, either unsorted or a sorted T cell fraction (not recorded which). The source of this sequence is a male donor with ankylosing spondylitis or in good health (not recorded which). The CDR3 sequence: CASSSRIGWRAETQYF. DNA for the CDR3: TGTGCCAGCAGCTCGCGCATCGGGTGGAGGGCGGAGACCCAGTACTTC.